The clone carrying this TCR beta chain appeared a few times. Its antigen remains unidentified. An Oncomine TCR Beta short-read assay was used to sequence the DNA from cultured CD4+ T cells. TCRdb analysed the PCR reads with MiXCR anew, one entry per CDR3 protein. The data hold 15,000 or so distinct CDR3 sequences, with 35% observed a single time. This sample is drawn from a study of vaccination and CD4 T cells after COVID-19. Turning to the study itself: Control cultures, each given a CEFX pool, an HIV-1 Nef pool, or no peptide, were included.

The treatment here: approximately 10-day PBMC culture with coronavirus spike peptide pools or control peptides (ViraFEST assay). TCRs were sequenced by ViraFEST after antigen-specific T cells had been expanded with peptide pools. Germline V gene lookup returns CDR1 KGHDR and CDR2 SFDVKD. Trimming shortened V by 3 bases and J by 7 bases, and 12 bases separated the two germline ends. The CDR3 loop spans 14 amino acids. This rearrangement joins TRBV24-1 to TRBJ2-1; D remains unclear. The receptor comes from a human donor with COVID-19. Sequencing was performed on cultured CD4+ T cells from blood. The CDR3 DNA reads as TGTGCCACCAGTGATAGTCCCGGTCAGAATGAGCAGTTCTTC. Its protein product is CATSDSPGQNEQFF.